This T cell receptor (beta chain) was obtained from a study of blood T cell repertoires in COVID-19. The age range of participants was about 18 to 95 years, with residence in about 25 US areas. The table came from immunoSEQ multiplex PCR; TCRdb's copy has only in-frame clones and leaves some out. Of more than 200,000 clones detected, approximately 80% appear once; the ten largest clones hold 7.4%. The CDR3 is 19 amino acids. J lost 4 bases, V lost 2 bases, and 14 bases had no gene match. This chain links TRBV23-1 with TRBJ2-1, with 10 nucleotides matching TRBD2. TRBV23-1 is an open reading frame, and its role is uncertain. The sample consisted of PBMCs or T cells enriched from blood (not recorded which). This TCR was recovered from a woman between 40 and 55 years old with acute COVID-19. CDR3 in DNA: TGCGCCAGCAGTCAACCTTGCTCAGGGCTAGCGGGGGAATACAATGAGCAGTTCTTC. Translation gives CASSQPCSGLAGEYNEQFF.